These 16 T cell receptor beta chains share one sample of origin, sequenced in a study of blood T cells in healthy people across ages. A second PCR, run for roughly 7 to 12 cycles, used a sample-barcoded 5' primer plus a J-beta primer mix. Each CDR3 protein is one row after TCRdb ran MiXCR on the 5' RACE reads. The sample carries about 720,000 distinct CDR3 sequences, 20% to 25% recorded once. Sequencing used blood. These receptors were taken from a man in his 70s in good health.

This clonotype was observed many times. V usage is TRBV20-1 and J usage is TRBJ1-2, with D uncertain. The CDR3 contains 11 residues. V gave up 7 bases and J gave up 8 bases, with 14 bases separating them. CDR1 and CDR2 from the germline V gene are DFQATT and SNEGSKA (reference sequence). As DNA, the CDR3 is TGCAGTGTACTAGAGAGCTGGGGCTACACCTTC. Translated, it gives CSVLESWGYTF.

This clonotype has at least ten counts. The chain employs TRBV20-1 and TRBJ2-4; D is possibly TRBD1 (6 bases). This CDR3 has 14 amino acids. Germline V CDR1 and CDR2: DFQATT, SNEGSKA (reference sequence). With 1 base removed from V and 3 bases from J, the gap between germline ends came to 10 bases. The CDR3 loop reads CSARGGLGKNIQYF. DNA of the CDR3: TGCAGTGCTAGAGGGGGGCTGGGCAAAAACATTCAGTACTTC.

Only a few counts were recorded for this clonotype. The J gene is TRBJ2-1, the V gene TRBV2, with D possibly TRBD2 on 5 matching bases. Trimming cost V 8 bases and J 0 bases, with 17 bases left between them. Germline-derived CDR1 and CDR2 are SNHLY and FYNNEI. CDR3 length: 16 amino acids. The CDR3 here is CASRPRGSSSYNEQFF. As DNA, the CDR3 is TGTGCCAGCCGACCGCGAGGGTCGAGCTCCTACAATGAGCAGTTCTTC.

V usage is TRBV27 and J usage is TRBJ1-6; no reliable D call. The CDR3 spans 16 residues. V was shortened by 3 bases and J by 5 bases, with 14 bases between the two germline ends. CDR1 is MNHEY and CDR2 is SMNVEV in the germline V gene (reference sequence). The CDR3 loop reads CASSFGGYWDNSPLHF. The CDR3 nucleotides read TGTGCCAGCAGTTTCGGTGGGTATTGGGATAATTCACCCCTCCACTTT.

This clonotype was seen at least ten times. V gene TRBV12-3 or TRBV12-4 combines with J gene TRBJ1-4; D possibly corresponds to TRBD1 (5 bases). The CDR3 covers 17 residues. Between the trimmed V and J ends, which lost 0 bases and 2 bases, there was a span of 13 bases. DNA of the CDR3: TGTGCCAGCAGTTTAGCCCTTGTTGAGGGGACTAATGAAAAACTGTTTTTT. As protein: CASSLALVEGTNEKLFF.

This clonotype was observed a handful of times. The V gene is TRBV29-1, the J gene TRBJ1-2, with TRBD1 as a possible D gene (5 bases). Between the trimmed V and J ends, which lost 3 bases and 3 bases, there was a span of 5 bases. The CDR3 covers 11 residues. The V gene's germline CDR1 is SQVTM and CDR2 ANQGSEA. The CDR3 DNA reads as TGCAGCGTTGAGGGACACTATGGCTACACCTTC. This gives the protein CSVEGHYGYTF.

The chain carries TRBV20-1 and TRBJ2-1; D may be TRBD2 (6 bases). The CDR3 spans 16 residues. The V and J ends lost 0 bases and 0 bases respectively, with 12 bases between them. The germline V gene has CDR1 DFQATT and CDR2 SNEGSKA (reference sequence). The CDR3: CSARDSEGGSYNEQFF. CDR3 DNA sequence: TGCAGTGCTAGAGATTCCGAGGGAGGCTCCTACAATGAGCAGTTCTTC.

The chain joins TRBV6-5 to TRBJ2-7; TRBD1 agrees at 11 bases. V dropped 10 bases and J dropped 3; count of bases not matched to a gene: 11. CDR3 length equals 15 residues. CDR1 and CDR2 (germline): MNHEY, SVGAGI. The CDR3 loop reads CANNPRDRGVYEQYF. CDR3 DNA: TGTGCCAACAATCCCCGGGACAGGGGGGTCTACGAGCAGTACTTC.

The rearrangement links TRBV7-9 to TRBJ2-3, with D uncertain. The CDR3 runs 12 residues. Trimming pared 5 bases from V and 7 bases from J, leaving 10 bases between. Germline-derived CDR1 and CDR2 are SEHNR and FQNEAQ (reference sequence). This CDR3 is CASSKESYTQYF. CDR3 coding DNA: TGTGCCAGCAGCAAAGAGAGTTATACGCAGTATTTT.

The rearrangement joins TRBV5-1 to TRBJ1-1; D might be TRBD1 (6 bases). V lost 2 bases and J 3 bases, leaving 11 bases between the germline ends. The CDR3 loop spans 14 amino acids. Germline V gene sequence: CDR1 SGHRS, CDR2 YFSETQ. The CDR3 sequence: CASSFSTGHTEAFF. The CDR3 DNA is TGCGCCAGCAGCTTCTCGACAGGCCACACTGAAGCTTTCTTT.

Only a few counts were recorded for this clonotype. V gene TRBV7-9 combines with J gene TRBJ2-2; D not certain. The V end lost 6 bases, the J end lost 3 bases, and 11 bases lay between the germline ends. The CDR3 is 14 residues long. Germline V gene lookup returns CDR1 SEHNR and CDR2 FQNEAQ (reference sequence). The DNA of the CDR3 is TGTGCCAGCAGTCAGACGGTGTACACCGGGGAGCTGTTTTTT. It codes for CASSQTVYTGELFF.

This clonotype was detected a few times. V and J are TRBV11-2 and TRBJ2-1; 7 bases agree with TRBD2. The CDR3 extends over 16 amino acids. Germline assignment: CDR1 SGHAT and CDR2 FQNNGV. V shed 2 bases and J 7 bases; nucleotides not matched to a gene: 11. The CDR3 protein is CASSLRGSGMTNEQFF. CDR3 sequence (DNA): TGTGCCAGCAGCTTAAGGGGAAGCGGGATGACAAATGAGCAGTTCTTC. The full variable domain, with the rest looked up from reference TRBV11-2 and TRBJ2-1, is EAGVAQSPRYKIIEKRQSVAFWCNPISGHATLYWYQQILGQGPKLLIQFQNNGVVDDSQLPKDRFSAERLKGVDSTLKIQPAKLEDSAVYLCASSLRGSGMTNEQFFGPGTRLTVL.

A note on this clonotype: One junction end does not reproduce the germline sequence, and a read error may be involved. The gene calls are TRBV2 and TRBJ2-1; D is unresolved. The CDR3 sequence is 11 residues long. Per germline, CDR1 SNHLY and CDR2 FYNNEI. The CDR3 loop is CASRGYQIFVF. In DNA, the CDR3 is TGTGCCAGCAGAGGATATCAAATATTTGTCTTC.

The genes are TRBV12-3 or TRBV12-4 and TRBJ1-5; D not certain. V dropped 7 bases and J dropped 6 bases, with 10 bases sitting between them. This CDR3 spans 12 amino acids. CDR3 DNA: TGTGCCAGCACTTCAGACGCTCAGCCCCAGCATTTT. This sequence encodes CASTSDAQPQHF.

The CDR3 bases are TGTGCCAGCAGCCTCCCCGGGGCGCAGAGCGAGCAGTTCTTC. It translates to CASSLPGAQSEQFF. The chain has TRBV7-9 and TRBJ2-1, with D perhaps TRBD1 or TRBD2 (5 bases each). The CDR3 is 14 residues long. In germline, CDR1 is SEHNR, CDR2 FQNEAQ (reference sequence). V lost 5 bases and J lost 10, with 18 bases in between.

This clonotype was seen more than once but under ten times. V gene TRBV11-1 combines with J gene TRBJ2-5; D is perhaps TRBD1 or TRBD2 (6 bases each). Per the germline V gene, CDR1 is SGHAT and CDR2 is FQDESV (reference sequence). The CDR3 runs 19 residues. Deletions cut 4 bases from V and 1 base from J, with 25 bases between. CDR3 sequence: CASSSPWDSRGASQETQYF. CDR3 coding DNA: TGTGCCAGCAGCTCCCCATGGGATTCGAGGGGGGCCAGCCAAGAGACCCAGTACTTC.